This TCR beta chain was sequenced in a study of cytomegalovirus exposure and HLA in healthy donors (TCRdb year 2017). A note on the overall study: An earlier analysis of roughly 570 of the donors reported over 250 Gb of sequence data and some 110 million unique TCR beta sequences obtained from about 200 million T cells. An early release that covered 640 HLA-typed donors contained approximately 300 gigabases of sequencing data and 65 million to 100 million unique TCR sequences. Among the approximately 430 genotyped donors, around 79% belonged to the genetic ancestry cluster associated with self-reported Caucasian donors. The aim of the study was to test whether cataloging public T cell receptors could identify signatures of past pathogen exposure. Using immunosequencing, the study profiled T cell repertoires from roughly 650 subjects and related those repertoires to cytomegalovirus serostatus. Along with the roughly 670-subject first cohort, a separate validation cohort of approximately 110 different subjects was used. To predict cytomegalovirus infection status, the study combined high-throughput TCR immunosequencing, statistical association of individual TCRs with disease status, and machine learning. A later analysis re-analyzed previously published TCR beta repertoires from 550 to 700 donors and added high-resolution HLA genotyping to study TCR occurrence patterns. The later analysis used no new phenotypic data to find candidate immune exposures, relying instead on TCR beta sequences and their occurrence across donors. An earlier analysis of fewer than 700 of the donors applied high-throughput TCR beta sequencing to assess whether each TCR beta V gene segment acted as functional or pseudogenic. Donor age, sex, ethnicity and CMV serostatus were compiled alongside the repertoire data. A later genetic analysis used genome-wide SNP genotypes for about 60% of the roughly 700 donors, treating that subset as a discovery cohort. Every discovery cohort repertoire had been produced on one sequencing platform. HLA typing included class I and class II loci at four-digit resolution. Typing coverage varied by locus: 629-630 donors for A, B, C, DRB1 and DQB1; roughly 560 for DQA1; over 600 for DPA1; approximately 450 for DPB1. Five DR-DQ haplotypes were treated as single units for association and clustering because of strong linkage in the cohort. Among a few hundred genotyped donors of the cohort, an average of roughly 240,000 unique TCR beta nucleotide sequences were sequenced per donor, roughly 18% of them non-productive. Paper-wide results and their limitations: A cluster of highly shared sequence variants was judged likely to represent a technical artifact of the sequencing pipeline. A total of 150 to 200 TCR beta chains were listed by the study as associated with cytomegalovirus. Compared with the roughly 670-donor mean, donors in an Asian-associated ancestry cluster had fewer N-insertions in productive TCRs, according to a later genetic analysis. It was suggested by the authors that the approach could potentially be generalized to other disease states and immunological phenotypes. Across donors, most TCR sequences were observed very rarely, whereas some public TCRs were present in many individuals. Three of the identified cytomegalovirus-associated TCR beta chains were confirmed in vitro to be specific for cytomegalovirus antigens. Roughly uniform sequencing depth across donors was assumed in presence/absence analyses, although this assumption may not hold. In a later analysis, HLA-associated TCR beta chains showed more clonal expansion and lower generation probabilities than non-associated chains that were equally common. A later analysis reported that several top co-occurrence clusters appeared linked to parvovirus B19, influenza, CMV and Epstein-Barr virus. Assigning TCR associations to individual alleles was difficult when HLA alleles, especially DR and DQ, strongly co-occurred. Specific HLA alleles were associated with over 15,000 TCR beta sequences at a false discovery rate of 0.05 in a later analysis. Linkage disequilibrium might explain the correlated functional status among segregating V segments, but an unknown experimental factor could not be excluded. Only TCR beta chains were sequenced in this cohort, and the absence of alpha or paired-chain data limited detectable features. The classifier was reported to diagnose cytomegalovirus status with high specificity and sensitivity in both the original cohort and the validation cohort. Immune exposure information for the cohort was limited to CMV serostatus. A further reported finding was that TCR beta sequences accurately predicted the HLA-A and HLA-B alleles for most subjects in the first cohort. Some IMGT-functional V segments, including TRBV6-2 and TRBV6-3, could not be distinguished by the 87-base-pair reads and were therefore excluded. HLA typing was unavailable for some donors at each locus, so association tests used only the typed subset. A later analysis found that TCR association rates varied across HLA loci, with DRB1 alleles showing the most associated TCRs and HLA-C alleles the fewest. Broadly in line with IMGT annotations, most TCR beta V segments showed up in productive rearrangements about 87% or about 30% of the time in an earlier analysis of about 500 of the donors. Most CMV-associated TCR beta chains appeared to be HLA-restricted in a later analysis, and the HLA associations seemed to be driven largely by CMV exposure. A later genetic analysis associated a missense DCLRE1C variant with V-gene and J-gene trimming of TCR beta chains, and an independent cohort replicated the association. Because counts were too low, about 15 rarely observed V segments, including chromosome 9 orphons, were left out of the earlier analysis of approximately 580 of the donors.

The cohort comprised 710 or so healthy bone marrow donors. At the time of sampling, all cohort members were nominally healthy, though unrecorded immune exposures were likely present. The donor tested CMV seronegative and was one of the 352 seronegative cohort members. Every donor gave a peripheral blood sample, and the peripheral blood mononuclear cells from that sample were used for TCR beta sequencing. Genomic DNA was extracted from the blood cell samples with the Qiagen DNeasy Blood Extraction Kit. Receptors were amplified or captured by the immunoSEQ multiplex PCR assay. The multiplex PCR relied on a mix of 60 forward primers for TCR Vbeta segments and 13 reverse primers for TCR Jbeta segments. The CDR3 region of rearranged TCR beta genes was amplified from genomic DNA with a multiplex PCR assay. On the Illumina HiSeq System, the amplified TCR beta libraries were sequenced as 87-base-pair reads. Processing in the source paper ran as follows. A later analysis tallied 75 million to 95 million unique TCR beta chains across the 660 or so repertoires, and about 10 million of those chains were shared by two or more donors. Raw reads were error-corrected and collapsed into unique sequences with a nearest-neighbor algorithm that merged closely related sequences to remove PCR and sequencing errors. V, D and J gene segments were assigned by aligning CDR3 sequences to IMGT reference sequences. For a sequence to be retained, at least a six-nucleotide match to both a V gene segment and a J gene segment was required. Rearrangements were called productive when the CDR3 lacked stop codons and stayed in frame with V and J; all others were non-productive. Following IMGT convention, CDR3 was defined as the stretch from the second conserved V-encoded cysteine to the conserved J-encoded phenylalanine. The earlier analysis of approximately 500 of the donors excluded sequences that lacked an unambiguous match to a single V gene segment. In an earlier analysis of about 590 of the donors, a V segment was called functional when productive rearrangements were above 56.7%, and segregating when the standard deviation between donors exceeded 5%. A statistical classification framework was developed to diagnose cytomegalovirus status using the catalog of TCR beta chain sequences. In a later analysis, V and J genes were assigned by comparing TCR nucleotide sequences against IMGT/GENE-DB human TR gene sequences. The TCRdist pipeline was used in a later analysis to assign CDR3 sequences and most-parsimonious VDJ recombination scenarios. In a later analysis, each TCR beta chain was defined by its CDR3 amino acid sequence together with its V-gene family, and reads lacking a unique V-gene family were excluded. To address suspected cross-contamination and a sequencing artifact, a later analysis removed approximately 590 highly shared, low-generation-probability nucleotide sequences. In a later analysis, a clonal expansion index was calculated for each public chain from normalized within-repertoire ranks of inferred template counts. In a later analysis, generation probabilities were computed using a VDJ recombination model fitted to out-of-frame rearrangements, and the results were checked against IGoR. In a later analysis, TCR-TCR, TCR-HLA and TCR-CMV co-occurrence was scored with hypergeometric tests, and a repertoire-size bias correction was applied to TCR pairs. A later analysis estimated false discovery rates by permuting HLA or CMV assignments 20 times. A later analysis grouped co-occurring TCRs with DBSCAN, adding TCRdist sequence similarity when clustering within HLA-allele-positive subsets. Repertoires with fewer than 30,000 or more than 120,000 public chains, plus five repertoires with anomalous nucleotide sharing, were excluded from co-occurrence clustering. TCRdb took this table from immuneACCESS and kept in-frame rearrangements with V and J called. Such tables lack part of the clones; where checked against another copy, unresolved V genes explain under half of the gap, and the rest is unexplained. Clone size and the V and J calls come from that table; the DNA yielded D and trimming. The sample yields 150,000 to 200,000 clones; 70% to 80% were counted once. The ten largest account for 1.5% to 1.9% of the sample.

V and J lose 4 bases and 3 bases, and a span of 13 bases separates them. Measured from the cysteine to the phenylalanine, the CDR3 is 14 residues long. The sequence is cut down to CDR3 DNA, 42 bases in frame from base 1. The CDR1 and CDR2 encoded by the germline V gene are MDHEN and SYDVKM. This clone has only a few counts. Its antigen remains undetermined. Base-call qualities are not available, and no considerably larger clone is one nucleotide away. The TCR sequence derives from a middle-aged man in good health and CMV-seronegative. The V and J segments used are TRBV28 and TRBJ2-7; TRBD2 is perhaps the D gene, given 6 matching bases. The material sequenced was PBMCs. For the CDR3, the sequence is CASSWAGPNYEQYF. The sequence in DNA is TGTGCCAGCAGTTGGGCGGGACCCAACTACGAGCAGTACTTC.